Below are 10 T cell receptor beta chains sequenced from a single sample in a study of shared clonotypes between healthy human individuals. Here immunoSEQ multiplex PCR was the method, and the copy in TCRdb shows in-frame clones only, minus some. Among under 600,000 clones, more than 95% were seen once, and the ten largest hold about 0.06%. Material: naive CD4+ T cells sorted from blood. Sample subset: CD45RA+ positively selected. Receptors originate from a woman in her twenties or thirties in good health.

As regards this clone: Germline and junction disagree at one end, which may indicate a read error. The CDR3 sequence: CASSILGPPQVF. CDR3 coding DNA: TGTGCCAGTAGTATACTCGGGCCCCCTCAGGTCTTC. The rearrangement links TRBV19 to TRBJ2-1; no firm D call. The CDR3 runs 12 residues. CDR1 LNHDA and CDR2 SQIVND come from the germline V gene (reference sequence).

In its sample, this clone was seen once. The V call is TRBV5-1, the J call TRBJ2-5; D is perhaps TRBD1 or TRBD2 (5 bases each). The CDR3 loop spans 14 amino acids. The germline gives CDR1 SGHRS, CDR2 YFSETQ. Trimming removed 3 bases from V and 4 bases from J, with 13 bases in between. As DNA, the CDR3 is TGCGCCAGCAGCTCCCAAACTAGGGGAGAGACCCAGTACTTC. Translation gives CASSSQTRGETQYF.

This clone was detected once. This rearrangement joins TRBV5-5 to TRBJ1-5, with D uncertain. This CDR3 has 14 residues. Between the trimmed V and J ends, which lost 2 bases and 2 bases, there was a span of 8 bases. Germline lookup yields CDR1 SGHKS and CDR2 YYEKEE (reference sequence). In DNA, the CDR3 is TGTGCCAGCAGCTTTTGGGAGGGCAATCAGCCCCAGCATTTT. Protein: CASSFWEGNQPQHF.

This clone was recorded only once. The CDR3 bases are TGCGCCAGCAGCCACAACGGATACAATGAGCAGTTCTTC. Protein: CASSHNGYNEQFF. The gene calls are TRBV4-1 and TRBJ2-1; D remains unclear. Trimming took 3 bases from V and 4 from J, leaving 7 bases between them. Germline-derived CDR1 and CDR2 are MGHRA and YSYEKL. CDR3 size: 13 residues.

The chain uses TRBV18 and TRBJ2-7; 11 bases align to TRBD1. The V gene's germline CDR1 is KGHSH and CDR2 LQKENI. V shed 3 bases and J 5 bases; nucleotides not matched to a gene: 3. The CDR3 sequence is 14 residues long. CDR3 in amino acids: CASSPGQGADEQYF. CDR3 bases: TGTGCCAGCTCACCCGGACAGGGGGCGGACGAGCAGTACTTC.

The chain links TRBV10-1 to TRBJ2-3; 13 nucleotides agree with TRBD2. Germline V gives CDR1 WNHNN, CDR2 SYGVQD (reference sequence). Trimming removed 4 bases from V and 2 bases from J; junction bases left unmatched: 6. The CDR3 runs 17 residues. This CDR3 is CASSGTSGRLHTDTQYF. The CDR3 coding sequence is TGCGCCAGCAGTGGGACTAGCGGGAGACTACACACAGATACGCAGTATTTT.

V is TRBV6-1 and J is TRBJ2-5, with 9 bases fitting TRBD1. This CDR3 contains 15 residues. J lost 3 bases, V lost 8 bases, and 10 bases had no gene match. The V gene's germline CDR1 is MNHNS and CDR2 SASEGT. CDR3 nucleotide sequence: TGTGCCAGCTCACGGGACAGGGAAGGCGAAGAGACCCAGTACTTC. Its protein is CASSRDREGEETQYF.

The chain uses TRBV27 and TRBJ2-2; D perhaps matches TRBD2 (6 bases). The length of the CDR3 is 14 residues. Germline V gives CDR1 MNHEY, CDR2 SMNVEV (reference sequence). V shed 5 bases and J shed 6 bases, with 13 bases lying between them. The CDR3 here is CASSAPSEAGELFF. CDR3 coding DNA: TGTGCCAGCAGTGCCCCTAGCGAGGCCGGGGAGCTGTTTTTT.

This clone was seen only once. This chain links TRBV19 with TRBJ1-5, with TRBD1 as a possible D gene (5 bases). V lost 10 bases, J lost 7 bases, and 20 bases lay in between. Germline CDR1 reads LNHDA; CDR2 reads SQIVND (reference sequence). This CDR3 is 14 amino acids long. Here the CDR3 DNA reads TGTGCCATCCAGACAGTTGGGTTCCGACAGCCCCAGCATTTT. Translating it yields CAIQTVGFRQPQHF.

The chain employs TRBV6-5 and TRBJ2-5; no firm D call. Germline-derived CDR1 and CDR2 are MNHEY and SVGAGI. V was pared by 6 bases and J by 5 bases, with 4 bases between. The CDR3 runs 10 residues. The CDR3 sequence: CASSTETQYF. In DNA form, the CDR3 reads TGTGCCAGCAGCACGGAGACCCAGTACTTC.